These 5 T cell receptor beta chains came from one sample sequenced in a study of identical twins (dated by TCRdb to between 2015 and 2016). The library relied on 5' RACE. Sequenced using an Illumina HiSeq 2000. In TCRdb, the public reads were trimmed at Q25 with fastp and aligned with MiXCR, with productive beta chains retained. Here each entry gathers all rows of one CDR3 protein and keeps the most common genes and DNA. The sample yields about 790,000 distinct CDR3 sequences; roughly 20% were counted once. The ten largest clones capture around 13% of the sample. These same data were also listed under a study on T cells expressing NK-cell markers.

Sequenced: PBMCs. Every receptor here comes from a young woman in good health.

This clonotype was observed a handful of times. This rearrangement joins TRBV12-3 or TRBV12-4 to TRBJ2-7, with TRBD2 matching 9 bases. Trimming cost V 5 bases and J 4 bases; bases outside gene matches: 9. The CDR3 loop spans 15 amino acids. The CDR3: CASSHGTSNQYEQYF. The CDR3, as DNA: TGTGCCAGCAGTCACGGGACTAGCAATCAATACGAGCAGTACTTC.

In its sample, this clonotype was seen a few times. The V and J genes are TRBV6-5 and TRBJ2-5; no clear D gene. The CDR3 is made up of 12 amino acids. Trimming pared 8 bases from V and 3 bases from J, leaving 10 bases between. Germline V gene lookup returns CDR1 MNHEY and CDR2 SVGAGI. CDR3 in DNA: TGTGCCAGCCGAGGAATCGAAGAGACCCAGTACTTC. It yields the protein CASRGIEETQYF.

The table lists this clonotype with a few counts. V usage is TRBV12-3 or TRBV12-4 and J usage is TRBJ2-5; D assignment may be TRBD1 or TRBD2 (5 bases each). The CDR3 is 12 residues long. Trimming shortened V by 5 bases and J by 13 bases, and 17 bases separated the two germline ends. The CDR3 is CASSRPGTQGYF. The DNA of the CDR3 is TGTGCCAGCAGTAGACCCGGGACCCAGGGGTACTTC.

This clonotype was observed a few times. J is TRBJ2-1 and V is TRBV14; D perhaps matches TRBD2 (6 bases). CDR3 length: 14 amino acids. V was shortened by 3 bases and J by 2 bases, with 8 bases between the two germline ends. Looked up from germline, CDR1 is SGHDN and CDR2 is FVKESK. The CDR3 nucleotides are TGTGCCAGCAGCCATTGGGGGGCCTACAATGAGCAGTTCTTC. The encoded protein is CASSHWGAYNEQFF.

The J gene is TRBJ2-2, the V gene TRBV5-1; D unresolved. V lost 2 bases and J lost 3, with 5 bases in between. This CDR3 contains 13 residues. The germline V gene encodes CDR1 SGHRS and CDR2 YFSETQ. The CDR3 coding sequence is TGCGCCAGCAGCTTACACTACACCGGGGAGCTGTTTTTT. Translation: CASSLHYTGELFF. Looking up the rest from reference TRBV5-1 and TRBJ2-2 gives the full variable domain: KAGVTQTPRYLIKTRGQQVTLSCSPISGHRSVSWYQQTPGQGLQFLFEYFSETQRNKGNFPGRFSGRQFSNSRSEMNVSTLELGDSALYLCASSLHYTGELFFGEGSRLTVL.